The text below deals with one TCR beta chain. Its specificity is not known. Germline loops: CDR1 KGHSH, CDR2 LQKENI. Trimming took 0 bases from V and 9 from J, leaving 18 bases between them. CDR3 length: 16 amino acids. These data originate in a study of cytomegalovirus exposure and HLA in healthy donors. Study outcomes and limitations: A later analysis found most CMV-associated TCR beta chains apparently HLA-restricted. The classifier reportedly diagnosed cytomegalovirus status with high sensitivity and specificity.

With 60 Vbeta and 13 Jbeta primers, the PCR was carried out. TCRdb's copy holds only in-frame clones and misses some; the assay was immunoSEQ multiplex PCR. Of just over 150,000 clones in the sample, more than 75% were seen once. The sample taken for sequencing was PBMCs. The chain employs TRBV18 and TRBJ2-1; D is possibly TRBD2 (6 bases). The sequence was collected from a man between 18 and 35 years old in good health and CMV-seropositive. The CDR3, as DNA: TGTGCCAGCTCACCACCGAACGGGGGACCCTTCGCTGAGCAGTTCTTC. This sequence encodes CASSPPNGGPFAEQFF.